A selection of T cell receptor beta chains follows, all from one sample in a study of T cells in Graves' hyperthyroidism and ophthalmopathy. TCRdb passed the multiplex PCR reads through MiXCR, listing each CDR3 protein once. This table holds about 640,000 distinct CDR3 sequences, less than 25% found once. Sequenced sample: blood. These receptors came from a man aged 30 to 39 with Graves' ophthalmopathy. Both conserved end residues are part of each CDR3.

>TRBV28|15
CASSLRGRRAYEQYF
>TRBV10-3|15
CAISGDIANTGELFF
>TRBV11-2|15
CASSTSTGLGETQYF
>TRBV7-2|14
CASSPRLAGREQYF
>TRBV7-2|15
CASSQEGVSYNEQFF
>TRBV27|13
CASSLPLDDTQYF
>TRBV6-2/TRBV6-3|16
CASSPNLGGTVYGYTF
>TRBV29-1|13
CSALEQGRYGYTF
>TRBV19|13
CASSIRVGDTQYF
>TRBV7-9|13
CASSFENNEKLFF
>TRBV6-2/TRBV6-3|15
CASSYRQGDIHEQYF
>TRBV12-3/TRBV12-4|16
CASSLDLAGISYEQYF
>TRBV15|12
CATSTDNYGYTF
>TRBV20-1|14
CSAPRLSSYNEQFF
>TRBV14|16
CASSPQGGSATYGYTF
>TRBV5-5|17
CASSPRTGSFFGNTIYF
>TRBV28|16
CASSGSMGVGDEKLFF
>TRBV25-1|15
CASSELYREVEEQYF
>TRBV5-4|15
CASSLKLAPTDEQYF
>TRBV4-1|15
CASSQREVGAYEQYF
>TRBV30|13
CACRTGGNTEAFF
>TRBV7-7|16
CASSLARTGGQETQYF
>TRBV20-1|14
CSARYPAGANVLTF
>TRBV9|12
CASNPLGGEQFF
>TRBV5-1|16
CASSPRLAGGPNEQFF
>TRBV5-6|16
CASRSPGGRAPYEQYF
>TRBV7-9|14
CASSGPGAGNTMYF
>TRBV5-8|16
CASSFNPGASYNEQYF
>TRBV12-3/TRBV12-4|12
CASSPGSGERDF
>TRBV18|15
CASSPTVQENYGYTF
>TRBV5-4|14
CASSLERGLETQYF
>TRBV20-1|10
CSAVGTEAFF
>TRBV27|13
CASSLYGAYGYTF
>TRBV20-1|15
CSAPTSGSSTDTQYF
>TRBV28|15
CASSHPTDSQETQYF
>TRBV28|12
CASSPGKNIQYF
>TRBV30|12
CAWSEVADTQYF
>TRBV7-6|16
CASSDSPEREGNEQFF
>TRBV7-2|14
CASTDRGGQETQYF
>TRBV7-9|15
CASSPRTESYNEQFF
>TRBV11-2|12
CASSLYEETQYF
>TRBV28|15
CASSLRGRGTDTQYF
>TRBV6-1|15
CASNKQGAGTDTQYF
>TRBV7-9|15
CASSHGTSGQETQYF
>TRBV5-1|18
CASSLVPGLAGEGYEQYF
>TRBV19|14
CASSRRGVNTEAFF